One T cell receptor beta chain is described in this entry. In the authors' workflow: Reference gene primer amplification yielded estimated nucleated cell counts. Method: immunoSEQ multiplex PCR; TCRdb's copy keeps in-frame clones and lacks some. From that table come the V and J calls and clone size; the DNA was used to work out D and trimming. The table includes about 250,000 clones, more than 65% detected once. This sample was included in a study of blood T cell repertoires in COVID-19. Study as a whole: Material from acute and convalescent COVID-19 was sourced from the United States, Italy and Spain. PBMCs, B-cell-depleted T cells, or T cells were the source of the cDNA or gDNA that made up the material.

Germline V gives CDR1 SGHRS, CDR2 YFSETQ. This CDR3 region has 15 residues. V dropped 4 bases and J dropped 8; count of bases not matched to a gene: 10. This chain joins TRBV5-1 and TRBJ1-4; 8 bases align to TRBD1. The source material was peripheral blood. The receptor was isolated from a man aged 50 or older with active or convalescent COVID-19. CDR3 residues: CASSRDRGPGEKLFF. For the CDR3, the DNA is TGCGCCAGCAGCCGAGACAGGGGCCCGGGGGAAAAACTGTTTTTT.